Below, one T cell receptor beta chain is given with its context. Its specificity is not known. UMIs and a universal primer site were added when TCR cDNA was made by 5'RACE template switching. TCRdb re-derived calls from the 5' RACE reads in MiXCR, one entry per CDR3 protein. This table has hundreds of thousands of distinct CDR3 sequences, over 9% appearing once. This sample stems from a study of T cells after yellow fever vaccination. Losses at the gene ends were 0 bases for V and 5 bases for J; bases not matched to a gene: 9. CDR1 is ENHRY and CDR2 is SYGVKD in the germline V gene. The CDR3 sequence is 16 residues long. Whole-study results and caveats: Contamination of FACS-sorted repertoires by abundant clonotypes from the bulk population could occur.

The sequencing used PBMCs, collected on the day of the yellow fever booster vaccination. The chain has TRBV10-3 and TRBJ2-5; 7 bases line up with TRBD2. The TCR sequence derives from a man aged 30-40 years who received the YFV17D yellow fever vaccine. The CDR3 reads CAISESTMLGGETQYF. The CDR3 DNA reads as TGTGCCATCAGTGAGTCGACTATGCTGGGGGGGGAGACCCAGTACTTC.